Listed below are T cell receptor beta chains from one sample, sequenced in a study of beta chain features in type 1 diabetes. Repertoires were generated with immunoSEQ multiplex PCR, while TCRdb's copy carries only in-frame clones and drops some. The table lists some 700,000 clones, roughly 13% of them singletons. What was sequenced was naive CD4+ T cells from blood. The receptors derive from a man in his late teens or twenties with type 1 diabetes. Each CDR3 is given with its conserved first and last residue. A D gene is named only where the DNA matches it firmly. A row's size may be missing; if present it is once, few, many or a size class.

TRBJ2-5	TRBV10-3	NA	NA	TGTGCCATCAGTGAGAACCAAGAGACCCAGTACTTC	CAISENQETQYF
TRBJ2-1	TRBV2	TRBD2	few	TGTGCCGGGACACCTCGGGCTAGCGGGGGTGAGGAGTTCTTC	CAGTPRASGGEEFF
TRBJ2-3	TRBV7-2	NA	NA	TGTGCCAGCAGCCCGGGACGGGTTAGCACAGATACGCAGTATTTT	CASSPGRVSTDTQYF
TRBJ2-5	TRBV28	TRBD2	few	TGTGCCAGCGGAAGTGGGGGGGTCCAAGAGACCCAGTACTTC	CASGSGGVQETQYF
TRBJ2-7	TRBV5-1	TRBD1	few	TGCGCCAGCAGCCACCGACAGGGGCACGAGCAGTACTTC	CASSHRQGHEQYF
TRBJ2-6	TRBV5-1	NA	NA	TGCGCCAGCAGCAACAGGGTAGACGGGGCCAACGTCCTGACTTTC	CASSNRVDGANVLTF
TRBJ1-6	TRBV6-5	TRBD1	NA	TGTGCCAGCAGCCTTACCACAGGGGTTAATTCACCCCTCCACTTT	CASSLTTGVNSPLHF
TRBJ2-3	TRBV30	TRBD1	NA	TGTGCCTGGAGTGACGGACAGGGGGCAGATACGCAGTATTTT	CAWSDGQGADTQYF
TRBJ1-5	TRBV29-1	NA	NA	TGCAGCGTTGAAGAGAACAGCGATCAGCCCCAGCATTTT	CSVEENSDQPQHF
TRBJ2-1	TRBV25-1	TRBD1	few	TGTGCCAGCAGTGAATTATACTCGGGACAGATTTACAATGAGCAGTTCTTC	CASSELYSGQIYNEQFF
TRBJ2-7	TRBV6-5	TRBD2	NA	TGTGCCAGCAGACCACTAGCGGACGCCTCCTACGAGCAGTACTTC	CASRPLADASYEQYF
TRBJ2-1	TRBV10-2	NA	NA	TGCGCCAGCAGTGAGTCTGGGGGGAGCGTATACAATGAGCAGTTCTTC	CASSESGGSVYNEQFF
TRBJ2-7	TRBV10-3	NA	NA	TGTGCCATCAGTGAGTCGAACGAGCAGTACTTC	CAISESNEQYF
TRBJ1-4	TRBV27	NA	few	TGTGCCAGCAGTTTAGGAGGGGTAAATGAAAAACTGTTTTTT	CASSLGGVNEKLFF
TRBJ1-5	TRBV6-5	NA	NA	TGTGCCAGCAGTTACCAAGCGGGGTTCAATCAGCCCCAGCATTTT	CASSYQAGFNQPQHF
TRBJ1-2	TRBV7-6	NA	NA	TGTGCCAGCAGCCCCCCCACCGGAGGCTACACCTTC	CASSPPTGGYTF
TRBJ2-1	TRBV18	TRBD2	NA	TGTGCCAGCTCCCCCCCGCCGGGGGGGTTCGACAATGAGCAGTTCTTC	CASSPPPGGFDNEQFF
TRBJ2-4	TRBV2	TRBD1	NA	TGTGCCAGTCTCCTGCCGTCGCTAGACAGGGGGGAGAGAGCCAAAAACATTCAGTACTTC	CASLLPSLDRGERAKNIQYF
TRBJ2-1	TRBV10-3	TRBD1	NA	TGTGCCACCTCGGACAGGGACGTTCGTAATGAGCAGTTCTTC	CATSDRDVRNEQFF
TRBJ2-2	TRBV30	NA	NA	TGTGCCTGGAGCCCCCAGCTGAACACCGGGGAGCTGTTTTTT	CAWSPQLNTGELFF
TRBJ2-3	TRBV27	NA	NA	TGTGCCAGCAGTGACCTACGGGCAGATACGCAGTATTTT	CASSDLRADTQYF
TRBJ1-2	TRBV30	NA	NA	TGTGCCTGGAGTACACAGGGTTCCATTCACTATGGCTACACCTTC	CAWSTQGSIHYGYTF
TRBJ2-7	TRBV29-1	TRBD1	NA	TGCAGCGTTGTACAGGGGGCGAACGAGCAGTACTTC	CSVVQGANEQYF
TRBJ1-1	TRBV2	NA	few	TGTGCCAGCCTGCCTGACGGGTTAAACACTGAAGCTTTCTTT	CASLPDGLNTEAFF
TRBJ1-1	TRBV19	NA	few	TGTGCCAGTAGTGGGGGGACTGAAGCTTTCTTT	CASSGGTEAFF
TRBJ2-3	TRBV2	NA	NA	TGTGCCAGCAGTGATAGTACATTAGATACGCAGTATTTT	CASSDSTLDTQYF
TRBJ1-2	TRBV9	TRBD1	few	TGTGCCAGCAGCGTAGGGGGACAGGGATGGACCTATGGCTACACCTTC	CASSVGGQGWTYGYTF
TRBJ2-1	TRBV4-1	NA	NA	TGCGCCAGCAGCCAAGTAGCGATAGCTGAGGAGCAGTTCTTC	CASSQVAIAEEQFF
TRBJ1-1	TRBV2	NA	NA	TGTGCCAGCAGTCGGGACGGTGAAGCTTTCTTT	CASSRDGEAFF
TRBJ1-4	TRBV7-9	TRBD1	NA	TGTGCCAGCAGCCCGACAGGGACTAATGAAAAACTGTTTTTT	CASSPTGTNEKLFF
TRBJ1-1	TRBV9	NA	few	TGTGCCAGCAGCGCCCGGACCTACAGCACTGAAGCTTTCTTT	CASSARTYSTEAFF
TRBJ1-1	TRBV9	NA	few	TGTGCCAGCGGATCGGCGATCGCTGAAGCTTTCTTT	CASGSAIAEAFF
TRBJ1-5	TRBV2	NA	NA	TGTGCCAGCAGTGAAGGGCAGGGGCTGGTTCAGCCCCAGCATTTT	CASSEGQGLVQPQHF
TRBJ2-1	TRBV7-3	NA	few	TGTGCCAGCAGCTTACAGGGCCAAGACAATGAGCAGTTCTTC	CASSLQGQDNEQFF
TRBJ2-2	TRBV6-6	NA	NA	TGTGCCAGCAGTCCCGGGACACATGGGTCCGGGGAGCTGTTTTTT	CASSPGTHGSGELFF
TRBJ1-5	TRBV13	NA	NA	TGTGCCAGCAGCTTACAGAATAATCAGCCCCAGCATTTT	CASSLQNNQPQHF
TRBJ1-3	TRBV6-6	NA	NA	TGTGCCACCGTGGACCAAAGGGGCTCTGGAAACACCATATATTTT	CATVDQRGSGNTIYF
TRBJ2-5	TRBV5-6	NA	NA	TGTGCCAGCAGCTTGGCAGGGGGGCTGGGAGAGACCCAGTACTTC	CASSLAGGLGETQYF
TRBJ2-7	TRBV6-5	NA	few	TGTGCCAGCAGACGTAGGCAGATCTACGAGCAGTACTTC	CASRRRQIYEQYF
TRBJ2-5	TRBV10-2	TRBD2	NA	TGCGCCAGCAGGTTAGCGGGGCAAGAGACCCAGTACTTC	CASRLAGQETQYF
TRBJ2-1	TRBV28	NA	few	TGTGCCAGCAACGGGGGCGCTGTCAATGAGCAGTTCTTC	CASNGGAVNEQFF
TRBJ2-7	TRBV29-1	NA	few	TGCAGCGTTGCCGGCAGGGGCTACGAGCAGTACTTC	CSVAGRGYEQYF
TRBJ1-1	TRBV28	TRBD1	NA	TGTGCCAGCTCCCTCGGGACAGGTTCGGGCAGCGTTGAAGCTTTCTTT	CASSLGTGSGSVEAFF
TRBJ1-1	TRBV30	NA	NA	TGTGCCTGGAGTCGAGGACAGAACACTGAAGCTTTCTTT	CAWSRGQNTEAFF
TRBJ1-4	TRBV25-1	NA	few	TGTGCCAGCAGTGATTCGGGGCGCCCTCCAATGTTTTTT	CASSDSGRPPMFF
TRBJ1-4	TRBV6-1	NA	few	TGTGCCAGCAGCTTACAGGGTTTAAATGAAAAACTGTTTTTT	CASSLQGLNEKLFF
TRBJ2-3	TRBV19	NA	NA	TGTGCCAGTTCCCCGTCCTTCACAGATACGCAGTATTTT	CASSPSFTDTQYF
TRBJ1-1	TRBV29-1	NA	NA	TGCAGCGCCAGGGAGGCCCCTGAAGCTTTCTTT	CSAREAPEAFF
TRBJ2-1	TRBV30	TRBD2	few	TGTGCCTCCCTGACCGCGAGCGGGGGGTACAATGAGCAGTTCTTC	CASLTASGGYNEQFF
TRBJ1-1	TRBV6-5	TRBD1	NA	TGTGCCAGCAGTTACTGGACAGGGGCGGACACTGAAGCTTTCTTT	CASSYWTGADTEAFF
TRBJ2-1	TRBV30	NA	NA	TGTGCCTGGAGAGGACCCTACAATGAGCAGTTCTTC	CAWRGPYNEQFF
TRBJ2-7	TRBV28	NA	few	TGTGCCAGCCACCGATCGGGGGAGCAGTACTTC	CASHRSGEQYF
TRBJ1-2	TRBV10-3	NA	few	TGTGCCATCAGTGACCCGACGGGGGCTCATGGCTACACCTTC	CAISDPTGAHGYTF
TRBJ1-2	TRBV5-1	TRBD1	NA	TGCGCCAGCAGCTCACCGGACAGGGCCCCTTCGTTAGGCTACACCTTC	CASSSPDRAPSLGYTF
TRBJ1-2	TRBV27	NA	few	TGTGCGGCGGGCTCGGGGGGCTACACCTTC	CAAGSGGYTF
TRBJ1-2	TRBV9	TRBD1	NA	TGTGCCAGCAGCCCCAGCCGGACAGGGACGTCTAACTATGGCTACACCTTC	CASSPSRTGTSNYGYTF
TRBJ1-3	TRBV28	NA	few	TGTGCCAGCAGCTCCGGACAGAGATTCTCTGGAAACACCATATATTTT	CASSSGQRFSGNTIYF